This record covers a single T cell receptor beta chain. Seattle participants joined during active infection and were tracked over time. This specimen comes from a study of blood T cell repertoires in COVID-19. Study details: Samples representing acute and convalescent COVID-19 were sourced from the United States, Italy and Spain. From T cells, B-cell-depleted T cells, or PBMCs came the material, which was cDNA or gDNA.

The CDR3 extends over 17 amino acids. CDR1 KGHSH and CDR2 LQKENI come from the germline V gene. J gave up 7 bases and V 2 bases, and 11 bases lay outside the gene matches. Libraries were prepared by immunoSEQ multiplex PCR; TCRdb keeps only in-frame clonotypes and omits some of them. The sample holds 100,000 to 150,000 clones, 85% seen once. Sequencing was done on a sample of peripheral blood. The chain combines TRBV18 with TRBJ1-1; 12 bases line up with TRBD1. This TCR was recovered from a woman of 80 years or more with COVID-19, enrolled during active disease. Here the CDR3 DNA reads TGTGCCAGCTCACCAAGGGCGGGACAGGGGGCAACTGGTGAAGCTTTCTTT. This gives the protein CASSPRAGQGATGEAFF.